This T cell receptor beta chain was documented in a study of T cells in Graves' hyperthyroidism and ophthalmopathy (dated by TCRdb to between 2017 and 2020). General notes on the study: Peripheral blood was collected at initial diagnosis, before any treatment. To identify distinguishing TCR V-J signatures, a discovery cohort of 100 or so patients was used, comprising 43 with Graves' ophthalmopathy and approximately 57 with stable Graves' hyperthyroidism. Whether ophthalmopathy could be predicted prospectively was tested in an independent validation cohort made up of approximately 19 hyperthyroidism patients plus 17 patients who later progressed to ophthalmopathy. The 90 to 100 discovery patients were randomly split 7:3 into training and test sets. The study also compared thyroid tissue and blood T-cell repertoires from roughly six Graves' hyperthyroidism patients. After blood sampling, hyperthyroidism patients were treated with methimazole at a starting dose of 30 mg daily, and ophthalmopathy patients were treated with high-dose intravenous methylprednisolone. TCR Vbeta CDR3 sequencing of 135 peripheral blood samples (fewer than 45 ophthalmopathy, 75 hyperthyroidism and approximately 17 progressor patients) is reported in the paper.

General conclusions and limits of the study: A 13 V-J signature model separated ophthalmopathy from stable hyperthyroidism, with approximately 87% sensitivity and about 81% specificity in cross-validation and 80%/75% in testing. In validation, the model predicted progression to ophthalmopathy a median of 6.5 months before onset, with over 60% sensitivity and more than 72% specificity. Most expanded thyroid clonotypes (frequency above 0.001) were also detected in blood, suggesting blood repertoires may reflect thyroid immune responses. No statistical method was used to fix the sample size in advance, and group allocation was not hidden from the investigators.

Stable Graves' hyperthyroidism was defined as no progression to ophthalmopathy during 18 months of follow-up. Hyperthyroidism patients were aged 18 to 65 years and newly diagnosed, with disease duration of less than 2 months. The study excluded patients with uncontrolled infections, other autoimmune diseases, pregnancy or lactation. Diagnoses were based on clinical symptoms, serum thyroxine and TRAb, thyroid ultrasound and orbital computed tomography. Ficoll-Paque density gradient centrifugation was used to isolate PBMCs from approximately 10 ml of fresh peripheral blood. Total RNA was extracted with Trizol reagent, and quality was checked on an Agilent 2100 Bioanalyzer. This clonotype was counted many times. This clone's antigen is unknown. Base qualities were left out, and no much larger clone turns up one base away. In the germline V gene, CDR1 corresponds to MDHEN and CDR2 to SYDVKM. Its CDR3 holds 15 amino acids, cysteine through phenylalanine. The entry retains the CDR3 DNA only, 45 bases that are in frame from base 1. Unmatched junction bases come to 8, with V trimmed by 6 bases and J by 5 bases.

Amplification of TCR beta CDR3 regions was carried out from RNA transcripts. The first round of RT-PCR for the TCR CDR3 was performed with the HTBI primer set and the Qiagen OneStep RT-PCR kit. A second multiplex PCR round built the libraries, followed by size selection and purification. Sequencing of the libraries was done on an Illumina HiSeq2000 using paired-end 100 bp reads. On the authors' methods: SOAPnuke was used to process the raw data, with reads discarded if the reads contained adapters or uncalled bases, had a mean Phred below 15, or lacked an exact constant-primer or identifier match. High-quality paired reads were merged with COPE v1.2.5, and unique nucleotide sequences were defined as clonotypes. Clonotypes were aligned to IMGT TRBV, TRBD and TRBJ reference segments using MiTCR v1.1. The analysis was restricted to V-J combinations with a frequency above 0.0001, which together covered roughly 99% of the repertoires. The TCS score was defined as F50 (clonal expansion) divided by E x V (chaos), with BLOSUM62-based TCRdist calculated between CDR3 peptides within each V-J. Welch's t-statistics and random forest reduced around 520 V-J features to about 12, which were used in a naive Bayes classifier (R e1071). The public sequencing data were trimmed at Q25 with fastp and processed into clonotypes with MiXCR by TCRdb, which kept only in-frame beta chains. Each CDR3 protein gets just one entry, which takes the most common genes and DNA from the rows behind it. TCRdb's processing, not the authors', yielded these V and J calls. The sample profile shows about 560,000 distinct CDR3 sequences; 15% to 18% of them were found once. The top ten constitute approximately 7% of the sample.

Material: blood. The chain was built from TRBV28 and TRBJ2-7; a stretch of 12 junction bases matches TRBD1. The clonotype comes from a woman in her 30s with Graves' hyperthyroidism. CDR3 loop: CASSPAGQGANEQYF. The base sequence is TGTGCCAGCAGCCCAGCGGGACAGGGGGCCAACGAGCAGTACTTC.